This entry concerns a single TCR beta chain. In the original processing: Scientists estimated how many nucleated cells there were by amplifying reference gene primers. Only in-frame clones appear in the TCRdb table, and some are missing; sequencing was by immunoSEQ multiplex PCR. V, J and clone size reflect that table, while D and trimming were determined from the DNA. The data contain around 300,000 clones, around 90% of them singletons. V shed 4 bases, J shed 1 base, and the junction held 10 bases outside the gene matches. From germline, CDR1 is SGHRS and CDR2 YFSETQ. CDR3 length: 18 amino acids. This sample is drawn from a study of blood T cell repertoires in COVID-19. At the level of the study: Acute and convalescent COVID-19 specimens originated in the United States, Italy and Spain. PBMCs, B-cell-depleted T cells, or T cells provided the cDNA or gDNA that made up the material.

Seattle's enrolled individuals joined amid active infection and were then monitored longitudinally. The chain links TRBV5-1 to TRBJ2-7, with 14 nucleotides matching TRBD2. This TCR was recovered from a woman under 40 with COVID-19, enrolled during active disease. Sequencing used peripheral blood. CDR3 DNA sequence: TGCGCCAGCAGCCTTTTGCCGGGACTAGCGGGAGAATCCTACGAGCAGTACTTC. It translates to CASSLLPGLAGESYEQYF.